This T cell receptor beta chain was retrieved from a study of blood T cell repertoires in COVID-19. Across the study: There were acute and convalescent COVID-19 samples, and they came from the United States, Italy and Spain.

Profiling relied on immunoSEQ multiplex PCR, and the TCRdb table lists in-frame clones only, not all of them. The table records around 50,000 clones, 78% of them present only once. Germline V gene data show CDR1 as SGHRS and CDR2 as YFSETQ. The CDR3 spans 13 residues. V was cut by 3 bases and J by 3 bases, with 7 bases left in between. Recruits, aged roughly 18 to 90 years, lived in 24 US areas. Sequencing was carried out using PBMCs or T cells enriched from blood (not recorded which). The rearrangement joins TRBV5-1 to TRBJ1-5, with a tentative D call TRBD1 (5 bases). The sequence came from a woman aged 45-59 years with acute COVID-19. CDR3 coding DNA: TGCGCCAGCAGCTGGGGGGTCAATCAGCCCCAGCATTTT. Translation gives CASSWGVNQPQHF.